These 26 T cell receptor beta chains were sequenced from one sample in a study of tissue T cells after allogeneic stem cell transplantation. Regarding time point: mouse harvest day 14 after allogeneic transplant. Mouse grafts combined 10^7 T-cell-depleted bone marrow cells with 10^6 splenic CD5+ T cells. TCRdb's table, derived via immunoSEQ multiplex PCR, lists solely in-frame clones and lacks some. The sample consists of about 1,400 clones, roughly 47% of them appearing once. Specimen: spleen. Every receptor here comes from a female BALB/c mouse given C57BL/6 T cells with graft-versus-host disease after an allogeneic hematopoietic cell transplant.

This clone occurred a few times. Gene names and germline refer to mouse. The sequenced fragment ends 1 residue before the CDR3 boundary, so the rest is inferred from the germline J gene. Other DNA sequences from this sample encode an identical CDR3 as well. V gene TRBV20 combines with J gene TRBJ2-1; 8 bases line up with TRBD2. This CDR3 comprises 14 residues. Per germline, CDR1 GFQATS and CDR2 STVNSAI. The CDR3 protein is CGARGRGGRAEQFF. The DNA read from the CDR3 is TGTGGGGCTCGGGGGCGGGGGGGGCGGGCGGAGCAGTTC.

In this sample, this clone is medium-sized. The gene names given are mouse names. Coverage ceases 1 residue before the CDR3 finishes, and the germline J gene fills in the end. The chain is built from TRBV13-2 and TRBJ1-5; D gene unclear. The germline V gene encodes CDR1 NNHNN and CDR2 SYGAGS (reference sequence). V lost 0 bases and J lost 5, with 6 bases in between. The CDR3 covers 13 residues. The DNA read from the CDR3 is TGTGCCAGCGGTGATGCGAGGGACCAGGCTCCGCTT. Translation: CASGDARDQAPL. The CDR3 in its entirety is CASGDARDQAPLF.

As concerns this clone: Gene names and germline refer to mouse. Read sequence stops 1 residue before the CDR3 end, and the germline J gene provides the missing end. The chain links TRBV26 to TRBJ2-1; possible D gene TRBD1, 5 bases. Trimming cost V 3 bases and J 6 bases, with 6 bases left between them. The CDR3 length is 12 residues. Germline V gene data show CDR1 as KGHPV and CDR2 as FQNQEV (reference sequence). The CDR3 bases that were read are TGTGCCAGCAGTCTAAGGGGTGCTGAGCAGTTC. Protein: CASSLRGAEQF. The CDR3, in full, reads CASSLRGAEQFF.

Concerning this clone: Gene names and germline match the mouse. The read terminates 1 residue before the CDR3 end, so the remaining end is supplied by the germline J gene. The chain couples TRBV3 to TRBJ1-3, with no clear D. Germline CDR1 is SNHLY and CDR2 is FYNGKV (reference sequence). Trimming removed 5 bases from V and 2 bases from J, with 10 bases in between. The CDR3 has 14 residues. Here the CDR3 reads CASSPGQAGNTLYF. CDR3 DNA, as far as it was read: TGTGCCAGCAGCCCCGGCCAGGCTGGAAATACGCTCTAT. The complete variable domain, with remaining parts taken from reference TRBV3 and TRBJ1-3, reads GPKVLQIPSHQIIDMGQMVTLNCDPVSNHLYFYWYKQILGQQMEFLVNFYNGKVMEKSKLFKDQFSVERPDGSYFTLKIQPTALEDSAVYFCASSPGQAGNTLYFGEGSRLIVV.

In regard to this clone: Genes and germline are mouse. The read ends 1 residue early relative to the CDR3; the germline J gene fills the gap. This chain uses TRBV12-1 with TRBJ2-7, with 8 bases that match TRBD2. The CDR3 length is 14 residues. After removal of 0 bases from V and 4 bases from J, the junction contained 4 bases not matched to a gene. The germline V gene encodes CDR1 SGHSN and CDR2 HYEKVE. CDR3 DNA (partial): TGTGCCAGCTCTCTCTCGGCTGGGGGGTATGAACAGTAC. Translated, it gives CASSLSAGGYEQY. The full CDR3 is CASSLSAGGYEQYF. The complete variable domain, with remaining parts taken from reference TRBV12-1 and TRBJ2-7, reads DSGVVQSPRHIIKEKGGRSVLTCIPISGHSNVVWYQQTLGKELKFLIQHYEKVERDKGFLPSRFSVQQFDDYHSEMNMSALELEDSAMYFCASSLSAGGYEQYFGPGTRLTVL.

This clone was recorded a few times. Its ends do not fully match the called genes, so a read error is possible. Here the gene names and germline are mouse. The CDR3 is cut off 1 residue early in the read; its end comes from the germline J gene. Other DNA sequences of this sample code for an identical CDR3. The chain employs TRBV20 and TRBJ2-1, with a possible D match to TRBD2 (8 bases). There are 14 residues in the CDR3. CDR1 is GFQATS and CDR2 is STVNSAI in the germline V gene. The chain's CDR3 is CGARGRGGRAEQFF. The CDR3 DNA, read in part, is TGTGGGGCTAGGGGGCGGGGGGGGCGGGCTGAGCAGTTC.

This clone came up once. The gene symbols are mouse symbols. The read ends 1 residue early relative to the CDR3; the germline J gene fills the gap. This chain uses TRBV4 with TRBJ2-5; TRBD2 might be the D (5 bases). Trimming took off 5 bases at V and 3 bases at J, with 9 bases between the two ends. Germline loops: CDR1 LGHDT, CDR2 YNNKQL (reference sequence). The CDR3 has 13 residues. The CDR3 sequence: CASSLPGQDTQYF. Incomplete CDR3 DNA: TGTGCCAGCAGCCTCCCTGGGCAAGACACCCAGTAC. The entire variable domain, with the rest obtained from reference TRBV4 and TRBJ2-5, is as follows: ETAVFQTPNYHVTQVGNEVSFNCKQTLGHDTMYWYKQDSKKLLKIMFSYNNKQLIVNETVPRRFSPQSSDKAHLNLRIKSVEPEDSAVYLCASSLPGQDTQYFGPGTRLLVL.

Of note for this clone: Genes and germline come from the mouse. CDR3 residues: CASSPGQYEQYF. The DNA read from the CDR3 is TGTGCAAGCAGCCCGGGACAGTATGAACAGTAC. The chain links TRBV16 to TRBJ2-7, with 7 bases lining up with TRBD1. The CDR3 goes on 1 residue after the read ends, and that part is filled in from the germline J gene. In germline, CDR1 is SGHSA, CDR2 FRNQAP. V lost 5 bases and J lost 4; bases outside the gene matches: 2. The length of the CDR3 is 12 residues.

This clone came up a few times. Here the gene names and germline are mouse. The CDR3 loop is CASSLEQGDYEQYF. The CDR3 DNA, read in part, is TGTGCCAGCAGCTTAGAACAGGGGGATTATGAACAGTAC. This chain connects TRBV3 to TRBJ2-7; TRBD1 aligns across 8 bases. The DNA ends 1 residue before the CDR3 does, and the rest of the CDR3 is filled in from the germline J gene. With 1 base clipped from V and 4 bases from J, the junction kept 3 bases outside the gene matches. This CDR3 comprises 14 residues. Germline V lookup: CDR1 SNHLY, CDR2 FYNGKV (reference sequence).

This clone is judged large. Mouse germline and gene names are used. The CDR3 end is not reached by the read, which stops 1 residue before it; the germline J gene fills it in. V is TRBV13-1 and J is TRBJ2-4; D is unclear. Germline lookup yields CDR1 NSHNY and CDR2 SYGAGN. CDR3 length equals 11 residues. V dropped 2 bases and J dropped 4 bases, with 2 bases sitting between them. The sequenced part of the CDR3 DNA is TGTGCCAGCAGTGACAAAAACACCTTGTAC. As protein: CASSDKNTLY. The full CDR3 is CASSDKNTLYF.

This clone came up once. Gene labels here are mouse ones. The read ends 1 residue before the CDR3 terminus; that terminus is restored from the germline J gene. This chain uses TRBV12-1 with TRBJ1-3, with D tentatively TRBD1 (6 bases). Germline V lookup: CDR1 SGHSN, CDR2 HYEKVE. This CDR3 has 14 amino acids. V lost 0 bases and J 4 bases, leaving 9 bases between the germline ends. The DNA read from the CDR3 is TGTGCCAGCTCTCTCCACAGGGAAGGAAATACGCTCTAT. It translates to CASSLHREGNTLY. The entire CDR3 protein is CASSLHREGNTLYF.

Details on this clone: Any gene name here is a mouse gene name. The read ends 1 residue early relative to the CDR3; the germline J gene fills the gap. The V and J genes are TRBV1 and TRBJ2-3, with 10 positions matching TRBD1. The CDR3 sequence is 15 residues long. Unmatched junction bases numbered 1, after V lost 0 bases and J lost 4 bases. Germline assignment: CDR1 NSQYPW and CDR2 LRSPGD (reference sequence). The covered CDR3 bases are TGCACCTGCAGTGCAGAGGGACAGGGGCCAGAAACGCTGTAT. Its translation is CTCSAEGQGPETLY. The whole CDR3 sequence is CTCSAEGQGPETLYF.

As regards this clone: Gene labels here are mouse ones. The observed sequence ends 1 residue before the CDR3 terminus, with the missing tail filled in from the germline J gene. The chain joins TRBV26 to TRBJ1-4; D unclear. V lost 4 bases, J lost 4 bases, and 7 bases lay in between. The CDR3 covers 13 residues. Germline CDR1 reads KGHPV; CDR2 reads FQNQEV (reference sequence). CDR3 sequence: CASSPGINERLFF. The part of the CDR3 DNA that was read is TGTGCCAGCAGTCCGGGGATCAACGAAAGATTATTT.

About this clone itself: The genes and germline here are from mouse. The read is 1 residue too short to cover the CDR3 end, so that end is filled in from the germline J gene. The chain has TRBV5 and TRBJ1-1; D is possibly TRBD1 (5 bases). The CDR3 contains 15 residues. With 0 bases removed from V and 2 bases from J, the gap between germline ends came to 10 bases. The germline CDR1 and CDR2 sequences are LGHNA and YNLKQL (reference sequence). The CDR3 loop reads CASSQEGGANTEVFF. CDR3 DNA (partial): TGTGCCAGCAGCCAAGAAGGAGGGGCCAACACAGAAGTCTTC.

This clone has just a few counts. The listed genes are named as in mouse. The read gets to within 1 residue of the CDR3 end, and the germline J gene fills in the rest. The rearrangement joins TRBV26 to TRBJ1-4; the match to TRBD1 covers 9 bases. The germline gives CDR1 KGHPV, CDR2 FQNQEV (reference sequence). Trimming took 1 base from V and 5 from J; bases not matched to a gene: 5. The CDR3 is 16 amino acids. The CDR3 loop is CASSLWGTGPNERLFF. The CDR3 bases that were read are TGTGCCAGCAGTCTGTGGGGGACAGGGCCGAACGAAAGATTATTT.

This clone was detected only a few times. The listed genes are named as in mouse. The read halts 1 residue ahead of the CDR3 end, with the missing end drawn from the germline J gene. The rearrangement uses TRBV26 and TRBJ1-5; 12 positions agree with TRBD1. J lost 9 bases, V lost 3 bases, and 3 bases had no gene match. The CDR3 runs to 14 residues. Germline values: CDR1 KGHPV, CDR2 FQNQEV (reference sequence). The DNA read from the CDR3 is TGTGCCAGCAGTCTTGGGACAGGGGGCCTGGCTCCGCTT. Protein: CASSLGTGGLAPL. The entire CDR3 sequence reads CASSLGTGGLAPLF.

Turning to this clone: The gene names given are mouse names. The DNA ends 1 residue before the CDR3 does, and the rest of the CDR3 is filled in from the germline J gene. This chain joins TRBV3 and TRBJ2-7; 11 bases are shared with TRBD1. V trimming: 2 bases; J trimming: 3 bases; junction bases outside the gene matches: 3. The CDR3 contains 15 residues. Germline CDR1 SNHLY, CDR2 FYNGKV (reference sequence). CDR3 loop: CASSLRTGGVYEQYF. CDR3 DNA, as far as it was read: TGTGCCAGCAGCTTAAGGACAGGGGGCGTCTATGAACAGTAC.

This clone has just a few counts. Gene names are the mouse ones. The CDR3 end lies 1 residue beyond the end of the read and is filled in from the germline J gene. The chain recombines TRBV3 with TRBJ2-7, with 7 bases aligning to TRBD2. Germline CDR1 SNHLY, CDR2 FYNGKV (reference sequence). V was clipped by 2 bases and J by 0 bases; unmatched bases: 4. This CDR3 is built from 15 residues. The CDR3 sequence is CASSLRWGVSYEQYF. The DNA read from the CDR3 is TGTGCCAGCAGCTTACGGTGGGGGGTCTCCTATGAACAGTAC.

Concerning this clone: Just one base apart from a much larger clone, this may be a read error. Genes and germline come from the mouse. The sequence runs out 1 residue before the end of the CDR3; the remainder is reconstructed from the germline J gene. The chain employs TRBV13-3 and TRBJ2-5; D ambiguous. The germline CDR1 and CDR2 sequences are NNHDY and SYVADS. Trimming took 2 bases from V and 5 from J, leaving 3 bases between them. CDR3 length: 11 amino acids. CDR3 DNA (partial): TGTGCCAGCAGTGAGAGAGACACCCAGTAC. Translation gives CASSERDTQY. The complete CDR3 protein is CASSERDTQYF.

As concerns this clone: Mouse gene names apply. Coverage ceases 1 residue before the CDR3 finishes, and the germline J gene fills in the end. This rearrangement joins TRBV26 to TRBJ2-5; no firm D call. The CDR3 has 11 amino acids. V was clipped by 2 bases and J by 6 bases, with 3 bases between them. Germline V CDR1 and CDR2: KGHPV, FQNQEV (reference sequence). The part of the CDR3 DNA that was read is TGTGCCAGCAGTCTGAGGGACACCCAGTAC. This gives the protein CASSLRDTQY. The full CDR3 protein is CASSLRDTQYF. Together with reference TRBV26 and TRBJ2-5, the CDR3 gives the full variable domain: NSKVIQTPRYLVKGQGQKAKMRCIPEKGHPVVFWYQQNKNNEFKFLINFQNQEVLQQIDMTEKRFSAECPSNSPCSLEIQSSEAGDSALYLCASSLRDTQYFGPGTRLLVL.

This clone was counted between two and nine times. The gene symbols are mouse symbols. The read ends 1 residue before the CDR3 terminus; that terminus is restored from the germline J gene. This chain uses TRBV26 with TRBJ2-7; no firm D call. The CDR3 length is 12 residues. Germline assignment: CDR1 KGHPV and CDR2 FQNQEV (reference sequence). Between the trimmed V and J ends, which lost 4 bases and 3 bases, there was a span of 7 bases. The CDR3 is CASSPGVYEQYF. The sequenced part of the CDR3 DNA is TGTGCCAGCAGTCCCGGGGTCTATGAACAGTAC.

Concerning this clone: All gene names here are mouse names. The missing CDR3 end, 1 residue past where the read stops, is filled in from the germline J gene. This chain links TRBV15 with TRBJ2-1; a possible D gene is TRBD1 (5 bases). The CDR3 extends over 12 amino acids. The V and J ends lost 6 bases and 3 bases respectively, with 6 bases between them. Germline CDR1 is SGHND and CDR2 is FRSKSL. CDR3 sequence: CASRDIYAEQFF. CDR3 bases read: TGTGCCAGCAGGGACATCTATGCTGAGCAGTTC. Based on the CDR3 plus reference TRBV15 and TRBJ2-1, the full variable domain is DAGVTQTPRHEVAEKGQTIILKCEPVSGHNDLFWYRQTKIQGLELLSYFRSKSLMEDGGAFKDRFKAEMLNSSFSTLKIQPTEPKDSAVYLCASRDIYAEQFFGPGTRLTVL.

In regard to this clone: Gene labels here are mouse ones. The CDR3 is cut off 1 residue early in the read; its end comes from the germline J gene. This chain links TRBV5 with TRBJ1-1; D remains ambiguous. The CDR3 consists of 13 residues. The ends were cut back, 0 bases at V and 0 bases at J, with 2 bases in the middle. The germline gives CDR1 LGHNA, CDR2 YNLKQL (reference sequence). Partial CDR3 DNA: TGTGCCAGCAGCCAAGAGACAAACACAGAAGTCTTC. Translating gives CASSQETNTEVF. The full CDR3 protein is CASSQETNTEVFF.

Comment on this clone: The genes and germline here are from mouse. The read halts 1 residue ahead of the CDR3 end, with the missing end drawn from the germline J gene. This chain joins TRBV12-2 and TRBJ1-2; D is undetermined. The CDR3 spans 11 residues. In germline, CDR1 is SGHLS, CDR2 HYDKME. The germline V and J ends were trimmed by 3 bases and 2 bases, with 3 bases remaining between them. The covered CDR3 bases are TGTGCCAGCTCTAGCAACTCCGACTACACC. Its protein is CASSSNSDYT. The CDR3 reads in full as CASSSNSDYTF.

Remarks on this clone: These gene names are mouse names. The read ends 1 residue early relative to the CDR3; the germline J gene fills the gap. The chain uses TRBV26 and TRBJ1-3, with 10 nucleotides matching TRBD1. CDR1 and CDR2 from the germline V gene are KGHPV and FQNQEV (reference sequence). V dropped 1 base and J dropped 0; count of bases not matched to a gene: 3. The CDR3 runs to 17 residues. The CDR3 protein is CASSLLTGGSSGNTLYF. The sequenced CDR3 bases are TGTGCCAGCAGTCTGTTGACAGGGGGCAGTTCTGGAAATACGCTCTAT.

For this clone: The germline and genes are mouse ones. The observed sequence ends 1 residue before the CDR3 terminus, with the missing tail filled in from the germline J gene. V gene TRBV13-3 combines with J gene TRBJ1-2; D remains unclear. Germline CDR1 reads NNHDY; CDR2 reads SYVADS. The CDR3 consists of 12 residues. V gave up 4 bases and J gave up 2 bases, with 6 bases separating them. CDR3 in amino acids: CASSTRNSDYTF. CDR3 DNA (partial): TGTGCCAGCAGTACACGGAACTCCGACTACACC.